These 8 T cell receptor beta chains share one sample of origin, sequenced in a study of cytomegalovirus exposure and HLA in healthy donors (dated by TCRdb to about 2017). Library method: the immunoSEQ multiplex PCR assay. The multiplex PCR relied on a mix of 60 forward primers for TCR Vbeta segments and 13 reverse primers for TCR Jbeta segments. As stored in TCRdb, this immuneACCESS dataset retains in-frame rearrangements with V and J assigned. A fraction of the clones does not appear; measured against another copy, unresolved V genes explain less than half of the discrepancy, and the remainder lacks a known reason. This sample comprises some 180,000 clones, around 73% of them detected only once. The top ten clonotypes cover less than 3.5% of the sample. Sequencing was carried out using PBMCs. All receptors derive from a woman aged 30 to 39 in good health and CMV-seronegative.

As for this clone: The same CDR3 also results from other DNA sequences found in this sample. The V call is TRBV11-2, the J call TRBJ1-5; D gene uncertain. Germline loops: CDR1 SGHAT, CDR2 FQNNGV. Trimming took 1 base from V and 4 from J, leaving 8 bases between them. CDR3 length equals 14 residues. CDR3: CASSLGSGNQPQHF. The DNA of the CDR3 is TGTGCCAGCAGCTTAGGATCGGGGAATCAGCCCCAGCATTTT.

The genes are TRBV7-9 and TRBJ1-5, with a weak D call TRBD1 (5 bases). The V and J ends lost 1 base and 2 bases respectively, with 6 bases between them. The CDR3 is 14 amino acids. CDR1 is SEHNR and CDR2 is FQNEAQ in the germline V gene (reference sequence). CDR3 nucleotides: TGTGCCAGCAGCTTAGGGGGCCGCAATCAGCCCCAGCATTTT. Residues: CASSLGGRNQPQHF.

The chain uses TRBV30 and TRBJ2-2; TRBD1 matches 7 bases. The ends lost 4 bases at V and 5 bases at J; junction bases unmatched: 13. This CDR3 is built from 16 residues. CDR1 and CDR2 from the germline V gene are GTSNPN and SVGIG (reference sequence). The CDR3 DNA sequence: TGTGCCTGGAAGGACAGGCTGAATCTTGGGACCGGGGAGCTGTTTTTT. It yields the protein CAWKDRLNLGTGELFF.

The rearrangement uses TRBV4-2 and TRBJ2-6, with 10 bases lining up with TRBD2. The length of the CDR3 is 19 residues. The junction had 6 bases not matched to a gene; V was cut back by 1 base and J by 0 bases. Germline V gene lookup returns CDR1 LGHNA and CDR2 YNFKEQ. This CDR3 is CASSQGGTSGNSGANVLTF. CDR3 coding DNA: TGTGCCAGCAGCCAAGGAGGAACTAGCGGGAACTCTGGGGCCAACGTCCTGACTTTC.

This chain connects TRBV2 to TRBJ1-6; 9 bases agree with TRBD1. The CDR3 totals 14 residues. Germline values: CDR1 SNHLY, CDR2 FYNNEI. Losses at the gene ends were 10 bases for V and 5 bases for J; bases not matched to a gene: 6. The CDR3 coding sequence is TGTGCCATCGACACAGGGGGCAATAATTCACCCCTCCACTTT. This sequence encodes CAIDTGGNNSPLHF.

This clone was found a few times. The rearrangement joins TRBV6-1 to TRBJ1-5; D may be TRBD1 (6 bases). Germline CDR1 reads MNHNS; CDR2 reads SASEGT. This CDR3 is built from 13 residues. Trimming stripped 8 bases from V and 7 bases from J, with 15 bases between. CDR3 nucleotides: TGTGCCAGCGAGACCGGGACAAAGCAGCCCCAGCATTTT. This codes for CASETGTKQPQHF.

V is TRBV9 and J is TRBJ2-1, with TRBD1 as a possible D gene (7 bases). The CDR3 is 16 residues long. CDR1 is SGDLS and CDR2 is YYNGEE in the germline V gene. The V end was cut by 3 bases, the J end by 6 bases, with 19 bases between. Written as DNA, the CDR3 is TGTGCCAGCAGCGACGGAGGGGGCGGGCCTCCCAATGAGCAGTTCTTC. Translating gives CASSDGGGGPPNEQFF.

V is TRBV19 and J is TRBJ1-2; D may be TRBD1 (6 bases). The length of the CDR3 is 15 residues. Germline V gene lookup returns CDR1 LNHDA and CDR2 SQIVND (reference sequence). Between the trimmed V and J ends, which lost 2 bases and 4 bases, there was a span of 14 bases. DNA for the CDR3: TGTGCCAGTAGTATATCCGGACAGATACCCTATGGCTACACCTTC. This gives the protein CASSISGQIPYGYTF.